Listed below are T cell receptor beta chains from one sample, sequenced in a study of blood T cell repertoires in COVID-19. The method was immunoSEQ multiplex PCR; TCRdb's version includes in-frame clones alone and lacks a portion of them. The sample includes about 270,000 clones, 90% seen only once; the top ten take about 4%. Sequencing was done on a sample of PBMCs or T cells enriched from blood (not recorded which). The receptors shown here come from a woman aged 30 to 39 with acute COVID-19. Both conserved end residues are part of each CDR3. Fields, in order: J gene, clone size, V gene, D gene, CDR3 protein. A D gene is named only where the DNA matches it firmly. Some rows have no size entry. The others give once, few or many, or a class for an expanded clone.

>TRBJ1-4|NA|TRBV5-1|TRBD1
CASSEGQEVTNEKLFF
>TRBJ2-7|NA|TRBV5-4|TRBD1
CASSSGQGAVEQYF
>TRBJ1-1|NA|TRBV9|NA
CASSPSGGWDTEAFF
>TRBJ1-5|NA|TRBV3-1/TRBV3-2|NA
CASKQGPGQPQHF
>TRBJ2-7|NA|TRBV14|TRBD1
CASSQDPAQGASEQYF
>TRBJ1-2|NA|TRBV3-1/TRBV3-2|TRBD1
CASSQAAGGVNYGYTF
>TRBJ2-1|NA|TRBV15|TRBD2
CATSRDRAGAIGSYNEQFF
>TRBJ1-1|NA|TRBV27|NA
CASKVTGPLGTEAFF
>TRBJ1-1|NA|TRBV19|NA
CASALGGRTEAFF
>TRBJ2-2|NA|TRBV19|NA
CASSGQMNTGELFF
>TRBJ2-3|NA|TRBV3-1/TRBV3-2|NA
CASSQYTLATDTQYF
>TRBJ1-1|NA|TRBV15|NA
CATSRTGFTEAFF
>TRBJ2-1|NA|TRBV19|TRBD2
CASSPLGGTYNEQFF
>TRBJ1-1|NA|TRBV19|NA
CASSILDSNTEAFF
>TRBJ2-7|NA|TRBV19|NA
CASSIGQGTTKQYF
>TRBJ2-1|NA|TRBV6-2/TRBV6-3|TRBD2
CASSFGLAGGYNEQFF
>TRBJ2-5|NA|TRBV20-1|NA
CSASPWTEEETQYF
>TRBJ2-7|NA|TRBV27|TRBD2
CASSGTSDYEQYF
>TRBJ1-2|NA|TRBV11-2|NA
CASSFLDRLAYGYTF
>TRBJ2-7|once|TRBV7-9|NA
CASSSTGTGSYEQYF
>TRBJ2-7|NA|TRBV10-1|NA
CASSESSPSSYEQYF
>TRBJ1-1|few|TRBV19|NA
CASSRTGYNTEAFF
>TRBJ2-7|NA|TRBV7-3|TRBD1
CASSSTGTDYEQYF
>TRBJ1-1|NA|TRBV13|NA
CASRLPSRNTEAFF
>TRBJ2-3|once|TRBV5-6|NA
CASSLGLAGMGDTQYF
>TRBJ1-1|NA|TRBV5-8|NA
CASSLVRTGGTEAFF
>TRBJ1-6|NA|TRBV27|NA
CASSLLIAGNSPLHF